This T cell receptor (beta chain) is drawn from a study of response to subunit inactivated influenza vaccine. Study outcomes and limitations: The authors suggested that few new T cells are recruited per seasonal influenza vaccination.

This clonotype was counted many times. The target antigen is unknown. The ends were cut back, 2 bases at V and 0 bases at J, with 12 bases in the middle. The CDR3 runs 15 residues. CDR1 SGHRS and CDR2 YFSETQ come from the germline V gene. MiXCR, run by TCRdb on the RT-PCR reads, gives a single entry per CDR3 protein. This sample yields 450,000 to 600,000 distinct CDR3 sequences, of which roughly 8.2% are seen a single time; under 15% belongs to the top ten. Sequencing was performed on PBMCs from blood, taken around 25 months after vaccination. The receptor comes from a man aged 50 to 69 who received an inactivated influenza vaccine. V gene TRBV5-1 combines with J gene TRBJ2-7; D not certain. The CDR3: CASSLSTPGSYEQYF. CDR3 nucleotides: TGCGCCAGCAGCTTATCCACCCCGGGCTCCTACGAGCAGTACTTC. Together with reference TRBV5-1 and TRBJ2-7, the CDR3 gives the full variable domain: KAGVTQTPRYLIKTRGQQVTLSCSPISGHRSVSWYQQTPGQGLQFLFEYFSETQRNKGNFPGRFSGRQFSNSRSEMNVSTLELGDSALYLCASSLSTPGSYEQYFGPGTRLTVT.